These T cell receptor beta chains were read from a single sample in a study of PD-1 blockade in classical Hodgkin lymphoma. The assay was immunoSEQ multiplex PCR, and TCRdb's table has in-frame clones only and misses some. Among approximately 59,000 clones listed, around 93% were seen once. The input for sequencing was peripheral blood mononuclear cells (PBMCs), taken before the second cycle of nivolumab. The receptors come from a human donor with classical Hodgkin lymphoma. The CDR3 runs from the conserved cysteine through the conserved F or W. The D gene is left open where the match is weak. Only some rows state a clone size, as once, few, many or a class for expanded clones.

d_call j_call clone_size v_call cdr3_nt cdr3_aa
NA TRBJ2-4 NA TRBV21-1 TGTGCCAGCAGCACAGATAGCGGGGGGGAAGTAAACATTCAGTACTTC CASSTDSGGEVNIQYF
NA TRBJ2-2 NA TRBV4-3 TGCGCCAGCAGCCCCACTGGTTTTCCGGGCGGCACCGGGGAGCTGTTTTTT CASSPTGFPGGTGELFF
NA TRBJ2-1 NA TRBV7-9 TGTGCCAGCAGCCCGCTAAGGAATGAGCAGTTCTTC CASSPLRNEQFF
TRBD2 TRBJ2-5 NA TRBV7-9 TGTGCCAGCAGCTCGGGACTAGCGGGATTGTTCGATGAGGAGACCCAGTACTTC CASSSGLAGLFDEETQYF
TRBD1 TRBJ2-7 NA TRBV19 TGTGCCAGTAGTACCCCACGGACAGGGGGCTACGAGCAGTACTTC CASSTPRTGGYEQYF
TRBD1 TRBJ2-2 NA TRBV10-3 TGTGCCATCAGTCGGACAGGGGGAGACACCGGGGAGCTGTTTTTT CAISRTGGDTGELFF
NA TRBJ1-2 NA TRBV6-6 TGTGCCAGCAGTTACCTAGCAGATTCCTATGGCTACACCTTC CASSYLADSYGYTF
TRBD1 TRBJ2-2 NA TRBV7-9 TGTGCCAGCAGCTTAACAGGGGGTTGGAACACCGGGGAGCTGTTTTTT CASSLTGGWNTGELFF
NA TRBJ2-3 NA TRBV19 TGTGCCAGTAATGTAGCAGGGGGGACAGATACGCAGTATTTT CASNVAGGTDTQYF
NA TRBJ1-2 NA TRBV19 TGTGCCAGTAGTTATCAGAATAACTATGGCTACACCTTC CASSYQNNYGYTF
NA TRBJ2-1 NA TRBV7-3 TGTGCCAGCAGGGATCTTACCCCCTCCCTAAAAGGGGGGTTCAATGAGCAGTTCTTC CASRDLTPSLKGGFNEQFF
TRBD1 TRBJ1-2 NA TRBV28 TGTGCCAGCAGTTTAGGGGGGGACAGGGGATGGTTC CASSLGGDRGWF
TRBD1 TRBJ2-7 once TRBV27 TGTGCCAGCAGTTCACTCAGTCCCGGGACAGGGTATGGTCAGCAGTACTTC CASSSLSPGTGYGQQYF
NA TRBJ1-6 NA TRBV5-6 TGTGCCAGCAGCCATAAGACGAGGTATAATTCACCCCTCCACTTT CASSHKTRYNSPLHF
NA TRBJ2-2 NA TRBV19 TGTGCCAGTAGTATTAATGGCCGAGGGGCGATCGGGGAGCTGTTTTTT CASSINGRGAIGELFF
TRBD2 TRBJ2-7 NA TRBV7-9 TGTGCCAGCAGCCAAGTTTCGGGACTAGCGGGTTACGAGCAGTACTTC CASSQVSGLAGYEQYF
NA TRBJ1-2 NA TRBV7-9 TGTGCCAGCAGCTTAGTAGGAACAATCTATGGCTACACCTTC CASSLVGTIYGYTF
TRBD2 TRBJ2-1 NA TRBV28 TGTGCCAGCAGTTTGGGTACCCGGAGCGGGGGGACATACAATGAGCAGTTCTTC CASSLGTRSGGTYNEQFF
NA TRBJ1-1 NA TRBV28 TGTGCCAGCAGTTCCGCTGAAGCTTTCTTT CASSSAEAFF
TRBD2 TRBJ2-7 NA TRBV11-2 TGTGCCAGCAGCTTAGATTCTCCACTAGCGGGGTTCTACGAGCAGTACTTC CASSLDSPLAGFYEQYF
NA TRBJ1-4 NA TRBV7-3 TGTGCCAGCAGCTTCCTATGCTCAACTAATGAAAAACTGTTTTTT CASSFLCSTNEKLFF
NA TRBJ1-1 once TRBV2 TGTGCCAGTGGCCGCGTGGGCACTGAAGCTTTCTTT CASGRVGTEAFF
NA TRBJ1-4 NA TRBV7-9 TGTGCCAGCAGCTTAGACCTGAATGAAAAACTGTTTTTT CASSLDLNEKLFF
NA TRBJ2-5 NA TRBV5-1 TGCGCCAGCAGCTTGGAGTGGCCAGGGGAGGGAGAGACCCAGTACTTC CASSLEWPGEGETQYF
NA TRBJ2-7 NA TRBV7-6 TGTGCCAGCAGGTCCAGAGGGTCCTACGAGCAGTACTTC CASRSRGSYEQYF
NA TRBJ1-1 NA TRBV5-4 TGTGCCAGCAGCTTGCCGGCGGAGGGGCCCACTGAAGCTTTCTTT CASSLPAEGPTEAFF
NA TRBJ2-4 NA TRBV30 TGTGCCTGGAGGGGGTTGGCGGCCAAAAACATTCAGTACTTC CAWRGLAAKNIQYF
NA TRBJ2-7 NA TRBV11-3 TGTGCCAGCAGCTCCGGCGTTGGCGAGCAGTACTTC CASSSGVGEQYF
TRBD1 TRBJ1-2 NA TRBV5-4 TGTGCCACCAGGGACAGGATGGCCGCTAACTATGGCTACACCTTC CATRDRMAANYGYTF
TRBD1 TRBJ1-2 NA TRBV19 TGTGCCAGCTCTAAGGACAGGGGCGACTATGGCTACACCTTC CASSKDRGDYGYTF
NA TRBJ2-2 medium-sized TRBV7-9 TGTGCCAGCAGCCCCAGGGGTATAGACAGGTCTTTGACCGGGGAGCTGTTTTTT CASSPRGIDRSLTGELFF
TRBD1 TRBJ1-1 NA TRBV27 TGTGCCAGCAGTTTACGGACAGGGGGCTTCCCTAGGGACACTGAAGCTTTCTTT CASSLRTGGFPRDTEAFF
NA TRBJ2-3 NA TRBV7-6 TGTGCCAGCAGCTTTCTAGAGTCGGATACGCAGTATTTT CASSFLESDTQYF
NA TRBJ2-7 NA TRBV29-1 TGCAGCGTTGGGAAAGGCTACGAGCAGTACTTC CSVGKGYEQYF
TRBD1 TRBJ2-1 few TRBV27 TGTGCCAGCCGCACGGACAGGGCATGGGATGAGCAGTTCTTC CASRTDRAWDEQFF
TRBD1 TRBJ1-1 NA TRBV28 TGTGCCAGCAGTACCTCAGGGACAGTTGAGTCGAGGGATTTCTTT CASSTSGTVESRDFF
NA TRBJ1-3 NA TRBV9 TGTGCCAGCAGCGACCCCACCTCTGGAAACACCATATATTTT CASSDPTSGNTIYF
TRBD2 TRBJ2-3 NA TRBV4-2 TGTGCCAGCAGCCCCACGGCGACTAGCGGACACACAGATACGCAGTATTTT CASSPTATSGHTDTQYF
TRBD2 TRBJ2-7 NA TRBV9 TGTGCCAGCAGCGTGGGGACTACCCCCTACGAGCAGTACTTC CASSVGTTPYEQYF
TRBD2 TRBJ2-7 NA TRBV6-6 TGTGCCAGCAGTTGGGACTACTACGAGCAGTACTTC CASSWDYYEQYF
TRBD2 TRBJ2-5 NA TRBV7-7 TGTGCCAGCAGCTTAGGACTAGCGGCCTCCAGCGAGACCCAGTACTTC CASSLGLAASSETQYF
TRBD2 TRBJ2-7 NA TRBV11-2 TGTGCCAGCACCCCGTTGGGACTAGAGAGTTACGAGCAGTACTTC CASTPLGLESYEQYF
NA TRBJ2-3 NA TRBV20-1 TGCAGTGCATCCACAGATACGCAGTATTTT CSASTDTQYF
NA TRBJ2-1 once TRBV4-2 TGTGCCAGCAGCCAACCGGATTACAATGAGCAGTTCTTC CASSQPDYNEQFF
NA TRBJ1-3 NA TRBV30 TGTGCCTGGCTAAACAGGGAAACTGGAAACACCATATATTTT CAWLNRETGNTIYF
NA TRBJ2-7 NA TRBV12-5 TGTGCTAGTGGTTTGGGGGAATACTCCTACGAGCAGTACTTC CASGLGEYSYEQYF
NA TRBJ1-1 NA TRBV6-1 TGTGCCAGCAGTGAGAGGGGGTTGAACACTGAAGCTTTCTTT CASSERGLNTEAFF
TRBD1 TRBJ2-7 once TRBV29-1 TGCAGCGTGCGGACAGGGGACTCCTACGAGCAGTACTTC CSVRTGDSYEQYF
TRBD1 TRBJ1-2 NA TRBV19 TGTGCCAGTAGTATAGATCTTGTTCAGGGGGCGGACTATGGCTACACCTTC CASSIDLVQGADYGYTF
NA TRBJ1-4 NA TRBV5-1 TGCGCCAGCAGCTTGGGGTGGGGTGAAAAACTGTTTTTT CASSLGWGEKLFF